This T cell receptor beta chain originates from a study of blood T cell repertoires in COVID-19. Study overall: Samples taken during acute and convalescent COVID-19 were collected in the United States, Italy and Spain. Nucleic acid was either cDNA or gDNA, and it came from T cells, B-cell-depleted T cells, or PBMCs.

The germline CDR1 and CDR2 sequences are MNHEY and SMNVEV (reference sequence). The junction had 9 bases not matched to a gene; V was cut back by 5 bases and J by 4 bases. The CDR3 is 15 residues long. Per the study methods: Amplifying reference gene primers gave estimates of nucleated cell counts. Profiling relied on immunoSEQ multiplex PCR, and the TCRdb table lists in-frame clones only, not all of them. V, J and clone size reflect that table, while D and trimming were determined from the DNA. The sample has fewer than 350,000 clones; 80% to 85% are singletons. The V gene is TRBV27, the J gene TRBJ1-2, with 8 bases aligning to TRBD1. Sequenced material: peripheral blood. The source of this sequence is a woman aged 55-69 years with active or convalescent COVID-19. The CDR3 sequence is CASSNRQGLTYGYTF. CDR3 DNA: TGTGCCAGCAGTAACCGACAGGGGCTCACCTATGGCTACACCTTC.